These T cell receptor beta chains were read from a single sample in a study of blood T cell repertoires in COVID-19. The protocol was immunoSEQ multiplex PCR, while the TCRdb copy is restricted to in-frame clones and leaves out a portion. Counted here are fewer than 300,000 clones, around 87% occurring once; the ten biggest clones make up around 2.5%. The specimen was peripheral blood. The receptors come from a woman aged 45-59 years with acute or convalescent COVID-19. CDR3s include the opening cysteine and the closing phenylalanine or tryptophan. A D gene is named only where the DNA matches it firmly. Where a row states a size, it is once, few, many or the class of an expanded clone; other rows omit it.

TRBJ1-5	TRBV28	-	-	CASRRDAYSNQPQHF	TGTGCCAGCAGGCGGGATGCCTATAGCAATCAGCCCCAGCATTTT
TRBJ2-3	TRBV18	-	TRBD2	CASSPVTSGRSTDTQYF	TGTGCCAGCTCACCCGTGACTAGCGGTAGATCCACAGATACGCAGTATTTT
TRBJ1-2	TRBV5-1	-	-	CASSRESNYGYTF	TGCGCCAGCAGCCGGGAATCTAACTATGGCTACACCTTC
TRBJ2-7	TRBV15	-	TRBD2	CATRLADPYEQYF	TGTGCCACCAGACTAGCGGACCCCTACGAGCAGTACTTC
TRBJ2-3	TRBV27	-	TRBD1	CASSRQGVSTGSRTDTQYF	TGTGCCAGCAGTAGACAGGGGGTTTCGACAGGGTCTCGCACAGATACGCAGTATTTT
TRBJ1-1	TRBV28	few	-	CASSTYTEAFF	TGTGCCAGCAGCACTTACACTGAAGCTTTCTTT
TRBJ2-7	TRBV28	-	TRBD2	CASSWASGYVPKEQYF	TGTGCCAGCAGTTGGGCTAGCGGATATGTTCCGAAGGAGCAGTACTTC
TRBJ2-3	TRBV20-1	-	-	CSASNQKLDTQYF	TGCAGTGCTAGTAACCAAAAGCTGGATACGCAGTATTTT
TRBJ1-1	TRBV19	-	TRBD1	CASRTNRGTEAFF	TGTGCCAGTAGAACTAACAGGGGCACTGAAGCTTTCTTT
TRBJ2-7	TRBV9	-	-	CASSVAWGPAYEQYF	TGTGCCAGCAGCGTAGCGTGGGGGCCAGCCTACGAGCAGTACTTC
TRBJ1-2	TRBV30	-	TRBD1	CAWSAGQGARGYTF	TGTGCCTGGAGTGCGGGACAGGGGGCGCGGGGCTACACCTTC
TRBJ2-1	TRBV27	-	TRBD1	CASSSDRVRSEQFF	TGTGCCAGCAGTTCAGACAGGGTTCGAAGTGAGCAGTTCTTC
TRBJ2-1	TRBV28	-	TRBD2	CASSRSGLRTEQFF	TGTGCCAGCAGTCGTAGCGGGCTAAGAACTGAGCAGTTCTTC
TRBJ1-6	TRBV11-2	-	-	CASSLTHNSPLHF	TGTGCCAGCAGCTTGACACATAATTCACCCCTCCACTTT
TRBJ2-7	TRBV2	-	TRBD2	CASSDPAGVFYEQYF	TGTGCCAGCAGTGACCCAGCGGGAGTTTTCTACGAGCAGTACTTC
TRBJ2-5	TRBV2	-	-	CASRGDQETQYF	TGTGCCAGCAGAGGGGATCAAGAGACCCAGTACTTC
TRBJ1-1	TRBV29-1	-	TRBD1	CSVKEGADTEAFF	TGCAGCGTTAAAGAGGGGGCGGACACTGAAGCTTTCTTT
TRBJ1-5	TRBV7-2	-	TRBD1	CASSLDRGLQPQHF	TGTGCCAGCAGCTTAGACAGGGGGCTTCAGCCCCAGCATTTT
TRBJ2-1	TRBV5-4	-	TRBD1	CASSSGQGDNEQFF	TGTGCCAGCAGCTCGGGACAGGGCGACAATGAGCAGTTCTTC
TRBJ1-1	TRBV6-2/TRBV6-3	once	-	CASSRIGQSGTEAFF	TGTGCCAGCAGTAGGATCGGACAGTCTGGCACTGAAGCTTTCTTT
TRBJ1-1	TRBV7-9	-	-	CASSLGGGTEAFF	TGTGCCAGCAGCTTAGGAGGGGGCACTGAAGCTTTCTTT
TRBJ2-7	TRBV27	-	TRBD1	CASSHGQGYEQYF	TGTGCCAGCAGTCATGGACAGGGCTACGAGCAGTACTTC
TRBJ1-5	TRBV28	-	TRBD1	CASRQKGQVSNQPQHF	TGTGCCAGCAGACAAAAAGGACAGGTCAGCAATCAGCCCCAGCATTTT
TRBJ1-1	TRBV29-1	-	-	CSVRRGHTEAFF	TGCAGCGTTCGGCGAGGGCACACTGAAGCTTTCTTT
TRBJ1-2	TRBV21-1	-	-	CASSNLGKQGASDGGYTF	TGTGCCAGCAGCAACCTGGGGAAACAGGGGGCCTCGGATGGAGGCTACACCTTC
TRBJ2-5	TRBV24-1	-	TRBD1	CATSDAWTGGLETQYF	TGTGCCACCAGTGATGCCTGGACAGGGGGCTTGGAGACCCAGTACTTC
TRBJ1-4	TRBV5-6	-	-	CASSFLGGGQEKLFF	TGTGCCAGCAGCTTCTTGGGGGGTGGGCAAGAAAAACTGTTTTTT
TRBJ2-5	TRBV6-5	once	TRBD1	CASSLAPRQGWSQYF	TGTGCCAGCAGCCTAGCACCCCGACAGGGATGGTCCCAGTACTTC
TRBJ2-7	TRBV18	-	TRBD2	CASSPRLREVYEQYF	TGTGCCAGCTCACCACGCTTGCGGGAGGTATATGAGCAGTACTTC
TRBJ2-5	TRBV28	-	TRBD2	CASSFLPSGSQETQYF	TGTGCCAGCAGTTTTTTGCCTAGCGGGAGCCAAGAGACCCAGTACTTC
TRBJ2-7	TRBV7-8	few	-	CASRVRAGSYEQYF	TGTGCCAGCAGAGTGAGGGCGGGAAGCTACGAGCAGTACTTC
TRBJ1-6	TRBV7-9	-	-	CASSHQAWGGPSPLHF	TGTGCCAGCAGCCACCAGGCATGGGGAGGGCCTTCACCCCTCCACTTT